The clone carrying this T cell receptor (beta chain) showed up many times. V shed 3 bases, J shed 2 bases, and the junction held 9 bases outside the gene matches. CDR3 size: 17 residues. The germline gives CDR1 KGHDR, CDR2 SFDVKD. A J-beta primer mix and a sample-barcoded 5' primer were used in a second PCR of about 7 to 12 cycles. MiXCR, applied by TCRdb to the 5' RACE reads, yields one record per CDR3 protein. The top ten hold more than 15% of the sample, which has about 590,000 distinct CDR3 sequences, approximately 30% seen once. These data belong to a study of blood T cells in healthy people across ages.

The V and J genes are TRBV24-1 and TRBJ2-5; 9 bases are a match to TRBD2. The sequence was obtained from a woman older than 75 in good health. Sequencing was done on a sample of blood. CDR3 DNA: TGTGCCACCAGTGATCCCGTCCAGCGGGGGGTACAAGAGACCCAGTACTTC. It encodes CATSDPVQRGVQETQYF.